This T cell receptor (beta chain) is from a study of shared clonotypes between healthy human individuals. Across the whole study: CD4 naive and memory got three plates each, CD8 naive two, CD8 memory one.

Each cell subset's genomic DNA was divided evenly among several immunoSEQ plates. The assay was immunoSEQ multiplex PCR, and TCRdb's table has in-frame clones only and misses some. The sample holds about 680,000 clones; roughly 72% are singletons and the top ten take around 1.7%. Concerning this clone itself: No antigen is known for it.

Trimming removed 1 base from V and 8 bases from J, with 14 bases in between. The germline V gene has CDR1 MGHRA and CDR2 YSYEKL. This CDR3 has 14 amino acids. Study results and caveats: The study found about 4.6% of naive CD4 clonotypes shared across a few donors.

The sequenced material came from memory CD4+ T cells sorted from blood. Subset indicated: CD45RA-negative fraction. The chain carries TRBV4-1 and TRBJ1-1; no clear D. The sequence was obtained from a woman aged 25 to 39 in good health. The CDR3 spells CASSQGRGLPEAFF. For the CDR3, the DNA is TGCGCCAGCAGCCAAGGGAGAGGACTTCCCGAAGCTTTCTTT.